This T cell receptor (beta chain) was obtained from a study of regulatory T cells in long-lasting Graves disease. At least ten counts were recorded for this clonotype. Its antigen remains unidentified. Germline CDR1 is MDHEN and CDR2 is SYDVKM. CDR3 size: 15 residues. V was pared by 6 bases and J by 2 bases, with 11 bases between. General observations from the study: With persistent disease, TRBV28, TRBJ1-2 and TRBJ2-5 were the favored segments.

Time point described: newly diagnosed GD, antithyroid drugs for less than 3 months. Extracted RNA from PBMCs served as the source of the TCR library. It was by American Thyroid Association guidelines that Graves' disease was diagnosed. Construction of the TCR beta libraries employed iRepertoire HTBI primers in conjunction with Arm-PCR of CDR3 regions. TCRdb itself ran the multiplex PCR reads through MiXCR, one entry per CDR3 protein. The table lists 450,000 to 600,000 distinct CDR3 sequences, around 15% of them singletons. These data were likewise used in another study, on T cells in Graves' hyperthyroidism and ophthalmopathy.

The receptor was isolated from a man between 35 and 55 years old with Graves disease. Sequencing used peripheral blood mononuclear cells (PBMCs), obtained at new diagnosis, from a patient treated with antithyroid drugs. This chain uses TRBV28 with TRBJ1-6; D is uncertain. Here the CDR3 reads CASRSTGTYNSPLHF. The CDR3 DNA is TGTGCCAGCAGATCTACGGGAACCTATAATTCACCCCTCCACTTT.